This T cell receptor (beta chain) was profiled in a study of blood T cell repertoires in COVID-19. Study-wide background: The United States, Italy and Spain supplied acute and convalescent COVID-19 samples. Nucleic acid was either cDNA or gDNA, and it came from T cells, B-cell-depleted T cells, or PBMCs.

Trimming left V 4 bases short and J 0 bases short, with 16 bases between. Germline V gene sequence: CDR1 SGHNT, CDR2 YYREEE (reference sequence). This CDR3 region has 16 residues. Only in-frame clones appear in the TCRdb table, and some are missing; sequencing was by immunoSEQ multiplex PCR. The table includes approximately 76,000 clones, around 85% detected once. This chain joins TRBV5-4 and TRBJ1-1; possibly TRBD1 for D (6 bases). Sequencing was done on a sample of peripheral blood. The TCR sequence derives from a man older than 75 in a cohort sampled during active COVID-19. The CDR3 here is CASSPRGGPMNTEAFF. In DNA form, the CDR3 reads TGTGCCAGCAGCCCCCGTGGGGGCCCCATGAACACTGAAGCTTTCTTT.